The clone carrying this T cell receptor (beta chain) was counted a few times. A much larger clone lies a single base off, so this may be a read error. These data are taken from a study of T cells in Graves' hyperthyroidism and ophthalmopathy. Not enrolled were patients with uncontrolled infection, other autoimmune disease, pregnancy or lactation. Diagnosing involved the use of clinical symptoms, serum thyroxine and TRAb, thyroid ultrasound and orbital computed tomography. TCR beta CDR3 regions were amplified from RNA transcripts. Researchers ran a first-round RT-PCR on the TCR CDR3 using the HTBI primer set. TCRdb used MiXCR to reprocess the multiplex PCR reads, holding one entry per CDR3 protein. The sample has roughly 630,000 distinct CDR3 sequences; more than 15% are singletons. Germline loops: CDR1 SGHAT, CDR2 FQNNGV. V lost 4 bases and J lost 12, with 16 bases in between. The CDR3 runs to 13 residues.

The chain links TRBV11-2 to TRBJ2-1, with D perhaps TRBD1 or TRBD2 (6 bases each). The sequence was obtained from a woman in her twenties or thirties with Graves' hyperthyroidism. Sequencing was done on a sample of blood. The CDR3 reads CASSSDPQGGQFF. The CDR3 DNA is TGTGCCAGCAGCTCAGACCCACAGGGAGGGCAGTTCTTC.